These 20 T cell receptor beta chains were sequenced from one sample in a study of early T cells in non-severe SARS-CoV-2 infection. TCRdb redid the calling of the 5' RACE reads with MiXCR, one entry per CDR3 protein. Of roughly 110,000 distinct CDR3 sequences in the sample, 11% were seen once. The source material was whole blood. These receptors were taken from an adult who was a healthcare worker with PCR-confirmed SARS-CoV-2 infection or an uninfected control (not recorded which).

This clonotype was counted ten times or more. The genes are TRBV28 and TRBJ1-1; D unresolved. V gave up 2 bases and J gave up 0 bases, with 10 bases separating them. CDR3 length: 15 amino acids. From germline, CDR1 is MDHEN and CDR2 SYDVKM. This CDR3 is CASSLLGRMNTEAFF. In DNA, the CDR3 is TGTGCCAGCAGTTTACTGGGTCGGATGAACACTGAAGCTTTCTTT.

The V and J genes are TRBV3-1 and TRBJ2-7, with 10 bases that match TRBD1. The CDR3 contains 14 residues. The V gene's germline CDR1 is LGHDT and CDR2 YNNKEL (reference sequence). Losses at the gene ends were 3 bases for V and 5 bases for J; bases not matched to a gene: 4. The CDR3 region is CASSHGQGGHEQYF. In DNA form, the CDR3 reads TGTGCCAGCAGCCACGGACAGGGGGGGCACGAGCAGTACTTC.

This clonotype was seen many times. Here the CDR3 reads CASKGTGTGYYNEQFF. The CDR3 DNA reads as TGTGCCAGCAAAGGTACCGGGACAGGGTACTACAATGAGCAGTTCTTC. The chain uses TRBV2 and TRBJ2-1; 9 nucleotides align to TRBD1. After removal of 7 bases from V and 3 bases from J, the junction contained 10 bases not matched to a gene. Germline CDR1 is SNHLY and CDR2 is FYNNEI. There are 16 residues in the CDR3. Complete variable domain (other parts from reference TRBV2 and TRBJ2-1): EPEVTQTPSHQVTQMGQEVILRCVPISNHLYFYWYRQILGQKVEFLVSFYNNEISEKSEIFDDQFSVERPDGSNFTLKIRSTKLEDSAMYFCASKGTGTGYYNEQFFGPGTRLTVL.

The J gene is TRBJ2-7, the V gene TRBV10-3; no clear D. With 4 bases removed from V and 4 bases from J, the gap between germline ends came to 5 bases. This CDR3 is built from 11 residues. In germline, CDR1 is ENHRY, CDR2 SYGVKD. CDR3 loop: CAISAGYEQYF. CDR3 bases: TGTGCCATCAGTGCGGGTTACGAGCAGTACTTC.

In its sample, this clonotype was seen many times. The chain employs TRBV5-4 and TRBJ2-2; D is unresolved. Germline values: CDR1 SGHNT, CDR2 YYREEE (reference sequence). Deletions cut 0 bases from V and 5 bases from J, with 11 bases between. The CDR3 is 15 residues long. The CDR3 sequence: CASSLEGLGTGELFF. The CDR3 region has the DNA TGTGCCAGCAGCTTGGAAGGGTTGGGTACCGGGGAGCTGTTTTTT.

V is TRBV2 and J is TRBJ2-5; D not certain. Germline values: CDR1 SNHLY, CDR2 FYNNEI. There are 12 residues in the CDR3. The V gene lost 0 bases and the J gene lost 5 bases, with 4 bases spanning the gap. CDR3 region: CASSEALETQYF. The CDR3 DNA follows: TGTGCCAGCAGTGAAGCTTTGGAGACCCAGTACTTC.

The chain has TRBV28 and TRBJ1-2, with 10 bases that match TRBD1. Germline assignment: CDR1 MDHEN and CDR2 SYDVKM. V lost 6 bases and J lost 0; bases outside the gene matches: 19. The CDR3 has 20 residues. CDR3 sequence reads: CASRSSLKGDRGHANYGYTF. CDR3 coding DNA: TGTGCCAGCAGATCATCCCTTAAGGGGGACAGGGGTCATGCTAACTATGGCTACACCTTC.

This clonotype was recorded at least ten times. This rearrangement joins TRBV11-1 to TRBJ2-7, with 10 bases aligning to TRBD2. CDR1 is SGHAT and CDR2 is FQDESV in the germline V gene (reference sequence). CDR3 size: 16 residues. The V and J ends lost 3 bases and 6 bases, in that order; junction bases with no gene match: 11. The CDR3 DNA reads TGTGCCAGCAGCTTCCTAGCGGGGGAGGCCCCAGCCGAGCAGTACTTC. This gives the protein CASSFLAGEAPAEQYF.

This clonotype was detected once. CDR3 coding DNA: TGCAGTGCTTCAACCCTCAGAGCGGGGCAATCCGCCGGGGAGCTGTTTTTT. Translating gives CSASTLRAGQSAGELFF. The rearrangement uses TRBV20-1 and TRBJ2-2, with TRBD2 matching over 7 bases. Trimming at V came to 5 bases and at J to 6 bases, leaving 18 bases not matched to a gene. Germline V lookup: CDR1 DFQATT, CDR2 SNEGSKA (reference sequence). The CDR3 has 17 residues.

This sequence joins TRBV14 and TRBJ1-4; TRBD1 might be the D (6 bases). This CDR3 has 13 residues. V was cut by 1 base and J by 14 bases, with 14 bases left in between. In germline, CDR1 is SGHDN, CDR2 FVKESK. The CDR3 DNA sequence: TGTGCCAGCAGCCAAGGGACAGCCGGCCGTCTGTTTTTT. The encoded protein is CASSQGTAGRLFF. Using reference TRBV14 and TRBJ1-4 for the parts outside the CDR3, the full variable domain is EAGVTQFPSHSVIEKGQTVTLRCDPISGHDNLYWYRRVMGKEIKFLLHFVKESKQDESGMPNNRFLAERTGGTYSTLKVQPAELEDSGVYFCASSQGTAGRLFFGSGTQLSVL.

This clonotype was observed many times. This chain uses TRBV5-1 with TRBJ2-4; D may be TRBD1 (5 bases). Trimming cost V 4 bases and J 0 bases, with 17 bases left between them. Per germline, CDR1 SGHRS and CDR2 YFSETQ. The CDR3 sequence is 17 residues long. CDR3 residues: CASSDRNRSLAKNIQYF. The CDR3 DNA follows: TGCGCCAGCAGCGATCGAAACAGGTCCCTAGCCAAAAACATTCAGTACTTC.

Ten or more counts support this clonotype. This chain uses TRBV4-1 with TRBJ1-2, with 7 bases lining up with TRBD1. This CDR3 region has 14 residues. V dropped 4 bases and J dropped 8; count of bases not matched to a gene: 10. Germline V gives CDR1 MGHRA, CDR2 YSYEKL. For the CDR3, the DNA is TGCGCCAGCAGCCTGGGACAGAATACCGGGGGCTACACCTTC. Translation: CASSLGQNTGGYTF.

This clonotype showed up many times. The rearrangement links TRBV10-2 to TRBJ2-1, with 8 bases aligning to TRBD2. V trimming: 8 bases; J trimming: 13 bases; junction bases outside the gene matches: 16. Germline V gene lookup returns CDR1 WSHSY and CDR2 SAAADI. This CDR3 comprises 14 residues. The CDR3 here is CASSTGTSRGPQFF. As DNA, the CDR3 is TGCGCCAGCTCGACCGGGACTAGTAGGGGTCCTCAGTTCTTC.

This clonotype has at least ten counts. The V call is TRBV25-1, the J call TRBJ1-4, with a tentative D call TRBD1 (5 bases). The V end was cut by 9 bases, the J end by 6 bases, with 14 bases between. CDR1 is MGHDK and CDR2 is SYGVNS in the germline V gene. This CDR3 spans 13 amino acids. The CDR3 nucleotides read TGTGCCAGTGCGGTTTGGGGGGATGAAAAACTGTTTTTT. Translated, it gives CASAVWGDEKLFF.

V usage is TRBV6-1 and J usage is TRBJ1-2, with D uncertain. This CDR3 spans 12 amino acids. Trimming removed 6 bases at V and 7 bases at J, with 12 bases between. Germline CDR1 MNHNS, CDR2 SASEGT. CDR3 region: CASRKGTFGYTF. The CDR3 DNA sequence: TGTGCCAGCAGGAAAGGAACCTTTGGCTACACCTTC.

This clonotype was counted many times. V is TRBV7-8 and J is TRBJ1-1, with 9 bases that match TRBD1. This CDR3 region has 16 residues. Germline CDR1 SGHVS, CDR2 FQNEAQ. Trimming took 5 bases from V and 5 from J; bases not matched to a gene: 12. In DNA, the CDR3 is TGTGCCAGCAGCCTGGGGACAGGGAAACTGGGGACTGAAGCTTTCTTT. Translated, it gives CASSLGTGKLGTEAFF.

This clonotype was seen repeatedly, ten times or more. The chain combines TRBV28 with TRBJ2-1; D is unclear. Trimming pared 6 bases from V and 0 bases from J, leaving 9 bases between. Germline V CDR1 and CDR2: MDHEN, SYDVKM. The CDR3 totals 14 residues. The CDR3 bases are TGTGCCAGCAGCGAGATAAGCTCCTACAATGAGCAGTTCTTC. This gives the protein CASSEISSYNEQFF. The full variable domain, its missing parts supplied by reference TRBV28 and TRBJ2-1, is DVKVTQSSRYLVKRTGEKVFLECVQDMDHENMFWYRQDPGLGLRLIYFSYDVKMKEKGDIPEGYSVSREKKERFSLILESASTNQTSMYLCASSEISSYNEQFFGPGTRLTVL.

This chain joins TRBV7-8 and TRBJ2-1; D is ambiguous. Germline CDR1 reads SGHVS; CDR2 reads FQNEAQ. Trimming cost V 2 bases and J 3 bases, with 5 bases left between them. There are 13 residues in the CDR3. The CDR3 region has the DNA TGTGCCAGCAGCTTATACCACTACAATGAGCAGTTCTTC. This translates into CASSLYHYNEQFF.

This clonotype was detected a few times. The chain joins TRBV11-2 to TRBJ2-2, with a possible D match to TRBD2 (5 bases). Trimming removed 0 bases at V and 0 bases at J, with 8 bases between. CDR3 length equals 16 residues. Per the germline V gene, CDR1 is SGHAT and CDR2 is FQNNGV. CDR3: CASSLDQAANTGELFF. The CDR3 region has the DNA TGTGCCAGCAGCTTAGATCAAGCGGCGAACACCGGGGAGCTGTTTTTT.

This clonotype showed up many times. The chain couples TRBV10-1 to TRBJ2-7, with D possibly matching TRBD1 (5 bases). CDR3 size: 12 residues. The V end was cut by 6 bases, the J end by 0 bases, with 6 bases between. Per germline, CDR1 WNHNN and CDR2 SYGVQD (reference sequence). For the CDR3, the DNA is TGCGCCAGCAGCGACAGCTCCTACGAGCAGTACTTC. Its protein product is CASSDSSYEQYF.